This TCR beta chain was sequenced in a study of lymphopenia after photon versus proton radiotherapy. Study-level findings and limits: Post-nadir TCR diversity decline inversely tracked overall survival among those who died. After the lymphocyte nadir, photon-treated repertoires showed oligoclonal expansion, especially of CD8+ Temra cells. Survival link was tested only in deceased patients; proton benefit remains a possibility. Proton therapy kept repertoires fairly stable, unlike photons, which gained effector/memory cells.

Trimming cost V 0 bases and J 3 bases; bases outside gene matches: 9. Germline V gene sequence: CDR1 SGDLS, CDR2 YYNGEE. The CDR3 contains 16 residues. For this clone: Antigen unknown.

Produced via immunoSEQ multiplex PCR; TCRdb's table is partial and in-frame only. The data show 50,000 or so clones, with approximately 92% seen just once and roughly 18% held by the top ten. The sample consisted of peripheral blood, taken from a patient treated with photon-based radiotherapy. The J gene is TRBJ2-7, the V gene TRBV9, with TRBD2 identical over 7 bases. This receptor was obtained from a woman aged 40 to 49 with cholangiocarcinoma. The CDR3 sequence: CASSVAPQAGDYEQYF. The CDR3 nucleotides read TGTGCCAGCAGCGTAGCACCTCAGGCGGGGGACTACGAGCAGTACTTC.